These 21 T cell receptor beta chains originate from one sample sequenced in a study of T cell changes during pregnancy in multiple sclerosis. The repertoire was sequenced with immunoSEQ multiplex PCR; TCRdb's copy has only in-frame clones and lacks some. The sample lists 50,000 or so clones; about 90% were seen once. Sequences were derived from CD4+ T cells from peripheral blood mononuclear cells, sampled after pregnancy. Receptors originate from a female donor in good health, enrolled as a control in a pregnancy study.

This clone was counted once. V usage is TRBV27 and J usage is TRBJ1-1; possible D gene TRBD1, 6 bases. Trimming took 1 base from V and 1 from J, leaving 10 bases between them. CDR1 is MNHEY and CDR2 is SMNVEV in the germline V gene (reference sequence). CDR3 length equals 15 residues. The DNA for the CDR3 is TGTGCCAGCAGTTTATTCTGGGACACGAACACTGAAGCTTTCTTT. Residues: CASSLFWDTNTEAFF.

The CDR3 bases are TGTGCCAGCAGCCGACAGGGGGCCCATGAAGCTTTCTTT. This gives the protein CASSRQGAHEAFF. V usage is TRBV6-6 and J usage is TRBJ1-1, with TRBD1 identical over 10 bases. CDR1 is MNHNY, CDR2 SVGAGI, per germline (reference sequence). J gave up 7 bases and V 6 bases, and 5 bases lay outside the gene matches. This CDR3 contains 13 residues.

The chain combines TRBV16 with TRBJ1-4; D not certain. The CDR3 totals 16 residues. Germline CDR1 reads KGHSY; CDR2 reads FQNENV. With 6 bases removed from V and 0 bases from J, the gap between germline ends came to 14 bases. In DNA form, the CDR3 reads TGTGCCAGCAGTCAAAATCGACTTGCAACTAATGAAAAACTGTTTTTT. It is translated as CASSQNRLATNEKLFF.

CDR3 residues: CASSTVQAQHF. The DNA for the CDR3 is TGTGCCAGTAGTACCGTACAAGCCCAGCATTTT. The genes are TRBV19 and TRBJ1-5; no reliable D call. Trimming took 4 bases from V and 11 from J, leaving 9 bases between them. Germline CDR1 LNHDA, CDR2 SQIVND (reference sequence). The CDR3 loop spans 11 amino acids. The entire variable domain, with the rest obtained from reference TRBV19 and TRBJ1-5, is as follows: DGGITQSPKYLFRKEGQNVTLSCEQNLNHDAMYWYRQDPGQGLRLIYYSQIVNDFQKGDIAEGYSVSREKKESFPLTVTSAQKNPTAFYLCASSTVQAQHFGDGTRLSIL.

The V call is TRBV11-3, the J call TRBJ2-7; 8 bases are shared with TRBD2. The germline gives CDR1 SGHNT, CDR2 YENEEA. V shed 6 bases and J 4 bases; nucleotides not matched to a gene: 20. The CDR3 is 18 amino acids. As DNA, the CDR3 is TGTGCCAGCAGTCCCGGTGGGCGGGGGGCCCACGCGACTTACGAGCAGTACTTC. Translation gives CASSPGGRGAHATYEQYF.

The CDR3: CASSLSFQGGGADTQYF. The CDR3 coding sequence is TGTGCCAGCAGCCTCAGCTTTCAAGGGGGTGGGGCAGATACGCAGTATTTT. The chain has TRBV7-9 and TRBJ2-3, with D tentatively TRBD1 (6 bases). V lost 5 bases and J lost 4, with 22 bases in between. The CDR3 has 17 residues. Germline-derived CDR1 and CDR2 are SEHNR and FQNEAQ (reference sequence).

The chain carries TRBV27 and TRBJ2-6; 9 bases match TRBD1. CDR3 length: 19 residues. J was trimmed by 0 bases and V by 3 bases; bases with no gene match: 9. CDR1 and CDR2 (germline): MNHEY, SMNVEV (reference sequence). The CDR3 is CASSFSRTGVYSGANVLTF. The CDR3 coding sequence is TGTGCCAGCAGTTTTAGTCGGACAGGGGTTTACTCTGGGGCCAACGTCCTGACTTTC.

J is TRBJ2-5 and V is TRBV7-2, with a tentative D call TRBD2 (5 bases). Germline V CDR1 and CDR2: SGHTA, FQGNSA. Trimming stripped 1 base from V and 7 bases from J, with 16 bases between. This CDR3 comprises 15 residues. The CDR3 DNA reads as TGTGCCAGCAGCTTAGAGAGAAATCTAGGAGGGACCCAGTACTTC. This codes for CASSLERNLGGTQYF.

The V and J genes are TRBV6-6 and TRBJ2-7, with TRBD1 matching 9 bases. CDR3 size: 15 residues. Germline CDR1 is MNHNY and CDR2 is SVGAGI (reference sequence). Trimming took 2 bases from V and 4 from J; bases not matched to a gene: 6. The CDR3 DNA sequence: TGTGCCAGCAGTTACGGTGACGGACAGGGGTACGAGCAGTACTTC. This sequence encodes CASSYGDGQGYEQYF.

This clone was found a few times. V is TRBV2 and J is TRBJ1-1; 9 bases agree with TRBD1. The ends lost 5 bases at V and 5 bases at J; junction bases unmatched: 3. Germline loops: CDR1 SNHLY, CDR2 FYNNEI. The CDR3 extends over 13 amino acids. The CDR3 loop reads CASSQDRGTEAFF. CDR3 nucleotide sequence: TGTGCCAGCAGTCAGGACAGGGGAACTGAAGCTTTCTTT.

The J gene is TRBJ2-3, the V gene TRBV9; TRBD2 matches 9 bases. Germline V lookup: CDR1 SGDLS, CDR2 YYNGEE. The CDR3 length is 16 residues. The V segment lost 4 bases and the J segment 6 bases; nucleotides outside the gene matches: 12. CDR3 DNA: TGTGCCAGCAGCCTCCATCTAGCGGGGAGGGGTGATACGCAGTATTTT. Its protein is CASSLHLAGRGDTQYF.

The rearrangement joins TRBV7-2 to TRBJ1-2; 10 nucleotides agree with TRBD1. The CDR3 sequence is 15 residues long. With V trimmed by 5 bases and J by 6 bases, 9 bases remained unmatched. Germline lookup yields CDR1 SGHTA and CDR2 FQGNSA. The CDR3 bases are TGTGCCAGCAGCCGGGGACAGGGGAATGGAGATGGCTACACCTTC. This gives the protein CASSRGQGNGDGYTF.

This clone has more than one count but fewer than ten. V and J are TRBV7-9 and TRBJ1-5; 7 nucleotides line up with TRBD1. Germline V CDR1 and CDR2: SEHNR, FQNEAQ (reference sequence). The CDR3 spans 15 residues. V lost 4 bases, J lost 0 bases, and 3 bases stayed unmatched. The CDR3 coding sequence is TGTGCCAGCAGCTGGTGGACAGGTAGCAATCAGCCCCAGCATTTT. Translated: CASSWWTGSNQPQHF. Complete variable domain (other parts from reference TRBV7-9 and TRBJ1-5): DTGVSQNPRHKITKRGQNVTFRCDPISEHNRLYWYRQTLGQGPEFLTYFQNEAQLEKSRLLSDRFSAERPKGSFSTLEIQRTEQGDSAMYLCASSWWTGSNQPQHFGDGTRLSIL.

This clone appeared a single time. V usage is TRBV7-2 and J usage is TRBJ2-7; 13 bases are shared with TRBD2. V was clipped by 5 bases and J by 4 bases; unmatched bases: 5. Germline values: CDR1 SGHTA, CDR2 FQGNSA. This CDR3 has 15 amino acids. For the CDR3, the DNA is TGTGCCAGCAGCCGGACTAGCGGGGGCCGTTACGAGCAGTACTTC. This gives the protein CASSRTSGGRYEQYF.

V is TRBV2 and J is TRBJ1-2, with 9 bases lining up with TRBD1. The J segment lost 6 bases and the V segment lost 7 bases, leaving 12 bases of the junction unmatched. Germline V gives CDR1 SNHLY, CDR2 FYNNEI. The CDR3 runs 15 residues. CDR3 residues: CASTPGDRDMHGYTF. In nucleotides, the CDR3 is TGTGCCAGCACTCCGGGGGACAGGGATATGCATGGCTACACCTTC.

The chain links TRBV5-6 to TRBJ2-7, with D possibly TRBD2 on 5 matching bases. Germline CDR1 is SGHDT and CDR2 is YYEEEE. The CDR3 is made up of 14 amino acids. Trimming cost V 5 bases and J 0 bases, with 12 bases left between them. The CDR3 region has the DNA TGTGCCAGCAGTTGGGTTAGCGCCTCCTACGAGCAGTACTTC. Amino acids: CASSWVSASYEQYF.

This sequence joins TRBV9 and TRBJ2-7; D call uncertain. V lost 0 bases to trimming and J lost 2 bases, with 9 bases between them. This CDR3 region has 14 residues. In germline, CDR1 is SGDLS, CDR2 YYNGEE. The CDR3 sequence: CASSVESSAYEQYF. The CDR3 DNA is TGTGCCAGCAGCGTAGAGTCCTCGGCCTACGAGCAGTACTTC.

The chain uses TRBV2 and TRBJ2-5; TRBD2 matches 8 bases. V gave up 3 bases and J gave up 4 bases; unmatched junction bases: 10. The CDR3 totals 16 residues. CDR1 SNHLY and CDR2 FYNNEI come from the germline V gene. The chain's CDR3 is CASSEGSGGGRETQYF. DNA for the CDR3: TGTGCCAGCAGTGAGGGGTCCGGGGGGGGGAGAGAGACCCAGTACTTC. Full variable domain (outside the CDR3, taken from reference TRBV2 and TRBJ2-5): EPEVTQTPSHQVTQMGQEVILRCVPISNHLYFYWYRQILGQKVEFLVSFYNNEISEKSEIFDDQFSVERPDGSNFTLKIRSTKLEDSAMYFCASSEGSGGGRETQYFGPGTRLLVL.

The chain links TRBV11-3 to TRBJ2-1, with D tentatively TRBD2 (5 bases). The CDR3 totals 11 residues. Between the trimmed V and J ends, which lost 5 bases and 9 bases, there was a span of 8 bases. Germline V CDR1 and CDR2: SGHNT, YENEEA. The CDR3 DNA is TGTGCCAGCAGCGTACGGGGTGAGCAGTTCTTC. Translation gives CASSVRGEQFF.

V and J are TRBV7-2 and TRBJ1-4; perhaps TRBD1 as D (5 bases). Germline assignment: CDR1 SGHTA and CDR2 FQGNSA. CDR3 size: 16 residues. V lost 2 bases and J lost 0, with 10 bases in between. CDR3 sequence (DNA): TGTGCCAGCAGCTTAACCAGGGCCCCAACTAATGAAAAACTGTTTTTT. Protein sequence: CASSLTRAPTNEKLFF.

The rearrangement links TRBV7-2 to TRBJ2-3; D unresolved. V lost 7 bases and J 6 bases, leaving 11 bases between the germline ends. Germline values: CDR1 SGHTA, CDR2 FQGNSA. The CDR3 sequence is 12 residues long. The CDR3 DNA is TGTGCCAGCAATAGACTCGGGGATACGCAGTATTTT. It is translated as CASNRLGDTQYF. The whole variable domain, filled in from reference TRBV7-2 and TRBJ2-3, reads GAGVSQSPSNKVTEKGKDVELRCDPISGHTALYWYRQSLGQGLEFLIYFQGNSAPDKSGLPSDRFSAERTGGSVSTLTIQRTQQEDSAVYLCASNRLGDTQYFGPGTRLTVL.